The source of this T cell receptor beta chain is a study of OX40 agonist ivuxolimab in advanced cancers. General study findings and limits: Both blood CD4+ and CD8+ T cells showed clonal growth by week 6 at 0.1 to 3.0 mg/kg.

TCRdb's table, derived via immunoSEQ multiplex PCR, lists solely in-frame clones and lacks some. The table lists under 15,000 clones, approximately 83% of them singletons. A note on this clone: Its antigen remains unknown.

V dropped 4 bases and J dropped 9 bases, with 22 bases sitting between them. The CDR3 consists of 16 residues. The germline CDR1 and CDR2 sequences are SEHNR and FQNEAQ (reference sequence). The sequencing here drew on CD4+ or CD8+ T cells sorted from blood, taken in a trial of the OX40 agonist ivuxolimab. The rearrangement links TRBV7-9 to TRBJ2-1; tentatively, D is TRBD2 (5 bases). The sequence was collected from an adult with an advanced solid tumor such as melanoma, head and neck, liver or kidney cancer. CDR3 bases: TGTGCCAGCAGCTCCCCAACTAGGACCTCGTCAATTGAGCAGTTCTTC. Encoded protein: CASSSPTRTSSIEQFF.